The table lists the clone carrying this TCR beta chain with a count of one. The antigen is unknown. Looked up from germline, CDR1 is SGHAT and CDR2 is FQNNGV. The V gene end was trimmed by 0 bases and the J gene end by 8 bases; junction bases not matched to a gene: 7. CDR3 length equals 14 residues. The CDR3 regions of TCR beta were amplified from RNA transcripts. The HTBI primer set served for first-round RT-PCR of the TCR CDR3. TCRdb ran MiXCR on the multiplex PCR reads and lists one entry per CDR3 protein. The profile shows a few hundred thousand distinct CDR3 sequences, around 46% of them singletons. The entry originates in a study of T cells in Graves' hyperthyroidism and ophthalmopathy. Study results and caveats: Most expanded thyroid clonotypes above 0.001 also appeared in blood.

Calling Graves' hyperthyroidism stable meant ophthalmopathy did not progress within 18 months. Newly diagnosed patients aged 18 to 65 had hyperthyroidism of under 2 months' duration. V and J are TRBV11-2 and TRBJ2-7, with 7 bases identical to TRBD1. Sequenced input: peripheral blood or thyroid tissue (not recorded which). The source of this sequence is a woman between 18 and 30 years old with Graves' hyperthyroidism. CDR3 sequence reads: CASSLERGQPQQYF. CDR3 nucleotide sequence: TGTGCCAGCAGCTTAGAACGGGGACAGCCCCAGCAGTACTTC.